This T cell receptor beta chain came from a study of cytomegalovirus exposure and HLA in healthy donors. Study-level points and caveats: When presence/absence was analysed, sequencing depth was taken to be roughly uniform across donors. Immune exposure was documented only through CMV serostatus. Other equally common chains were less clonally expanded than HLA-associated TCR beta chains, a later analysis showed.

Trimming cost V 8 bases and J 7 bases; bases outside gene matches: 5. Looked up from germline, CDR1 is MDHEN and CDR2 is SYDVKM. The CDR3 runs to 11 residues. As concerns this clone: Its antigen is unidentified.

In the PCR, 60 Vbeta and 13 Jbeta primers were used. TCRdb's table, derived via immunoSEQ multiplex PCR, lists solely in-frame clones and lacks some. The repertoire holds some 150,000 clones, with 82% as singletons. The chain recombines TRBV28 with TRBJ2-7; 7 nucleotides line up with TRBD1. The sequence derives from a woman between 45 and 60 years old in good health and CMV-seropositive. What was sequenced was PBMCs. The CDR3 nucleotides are TGTGCCAGCCTCAGGGGGAGAGAGCAGTACTTC. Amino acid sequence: CASLRGREQYF. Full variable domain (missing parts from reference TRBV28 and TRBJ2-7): DVKVTQSSRYLVKRTGEKVFLECVQDMDHENMFWYRQDPGLGLRLIYFSYDVKMKEKGDIPEGYSVSREKKERFSLILESASTNQTSMYLCASLRGREQYFGPGTRLTVT.